Sequencing of this T cell receptor (beta chain) was carried out in a study of shared clonotypes between healthy human individuals. The repertoire was sequenced with immunoSEQ multiplex PCR; TCRdb's copy has only in-frame clones and lacks some. The sample consists of 2 million to 2.5 million clones, roughly 90% of them appearing once. Germline loops: CDR1 MNHEY, CDR2 SMNVEV (reference sequence). The CDR3 sequence is 15 residues long. J was trimmed by 9 bases and V by 5 bases; bases with no gene match: 13. The TCR sequence derives from a man between 18 and 29 years old in good health. Some clones in this sample may be carry-over from other donors' samples. The gene calls are TRBV27 and TRBJ2-7; TRBD1 agrees at 10 bases. The sequenced sample consisted of naive CD4+ T cells from PBMCs. Subset specified: CD45RA+ positively selected. The chain's CDR3 is CASSRPTGTGERQYF. CDR3 in DNA: TGTGCCAGCAGTCGACCGACCGGGACAGGGGAGAGGCAGTACTTC.